This T cell receptor (beta chain) was obtained from a study of early T cells in non-severe SARS-CoV-2 infection. Whole-study context: Investigators sequenced bulk RNA drawn from unsorted whole blood, and chains remained unpaired.

This CDR3 has 17 residues. Losses at the gene ends were 3 bases for V and 4 bases for J; bases not matched to a gene: 9. The germline gives CDR1 DFQATT, CDR2 SNEGSKA (reference sequence). Individual cDNA molecules were tagged with unique molecular identifiers, the study reported. TCRdb independently ran MiXCR on the 5' RACE reads; one entry per CDR3 protein. This sample has approximately 71,000 distinct CDR3 sequences; under 13% occur once, and the top ten carry 6.4%. Of note for this clonotype: Its antigen is undetermined.

Study results and limitations: The matching step, a VDJdb search, favored anti-spike CD8 responses and missed private and CD4 specificities.

Sequenced material: whole blood. The genes are TRBV20-1 and TRBJ2-7; 16 positions match TRBD2. This TCR was sampled from an adult who was a healthcare worker with PCR-confirmed SARS-CoV-2 infection or an uninfected control (not recorded which). CDR3 nucleotides: TGCAGTGCTAGTGAGCCGGGACTAGCGGGAGGGGGGTACGAGCAGTACTTC. It translates to CSASEPGLAGGGYEQYF.